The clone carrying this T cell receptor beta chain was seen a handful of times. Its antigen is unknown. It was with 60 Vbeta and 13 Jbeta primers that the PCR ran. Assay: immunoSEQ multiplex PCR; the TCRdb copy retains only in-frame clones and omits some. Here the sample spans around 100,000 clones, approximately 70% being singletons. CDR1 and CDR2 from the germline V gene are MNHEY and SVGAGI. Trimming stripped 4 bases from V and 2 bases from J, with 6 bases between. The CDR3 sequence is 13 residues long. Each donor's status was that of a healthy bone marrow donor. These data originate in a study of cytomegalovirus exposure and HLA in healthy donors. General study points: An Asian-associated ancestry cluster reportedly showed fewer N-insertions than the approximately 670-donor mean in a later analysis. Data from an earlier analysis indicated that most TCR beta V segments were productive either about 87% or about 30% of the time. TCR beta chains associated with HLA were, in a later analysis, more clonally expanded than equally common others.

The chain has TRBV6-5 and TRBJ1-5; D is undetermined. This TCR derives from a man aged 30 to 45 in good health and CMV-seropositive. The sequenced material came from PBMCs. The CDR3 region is CASSSQGNQPQHF. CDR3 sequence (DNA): TGTGCCAGCAGTTCCCAGGGCAATCAGCCCCAGCATTTT.